This TCR beta chain was captured by sequencing in a study of cytomegalovirus exposure and HLA in healthy donors. Study-wide results and caveats: Rarity marked most TCR sequences, yet some public TCRs occurred in many donors. It was 150 to 200 TCR beta chains that were listed as cytomegalovirus-associated.

This PCR relied on a set of 60 Vbeta primers and 13 Jbeta primers. Sequencing used immunoSEQ multiplex PCR; TCRdb keeps in-frame clones, though not all of them. The sample consists of more than 150,000 clones, around 74% of them appearing once. Worth noting for this clone: Its matching antigen is unknown.

Trimming pared 0 bases from V and 0 bases from J, leaving 12 bases between. Germline V gives CDR1 KGHSH, CDR2 LQKENI. The CDR3 is 18 residues long. The source is a girl between 5 and 17 years old in good health and CMV-seropositive. Sequencing was done on a sample of PBMCs. V gene TRBV18 combines with J gene TRBJ2-6; the D is unclear. The CDR3 nucleotides are TGTGCCAGCTCACCACCCGGAGCCGGTCCCTCTGGGGCCAACGTCCTGACTTTC. Amino acids: CASSPPGAGPSGANVLTF.